Reported below is one T cell receptor beta chain. The antigen is undetermined. These data are taken from a study of vaccination and CD4 T cells after COVID-19. With 3 bases removed from V and 8 bases from J, the gap between germline ends came to 19 bases. Germline CDR1 and CDR2: MDHEN and SYDVKM. The CDR3 spans 15 residues. Treatment denoted: approximately nine-day PBMC culture with coronavirus spike peptide pools or control peptides (ViraFEST assay). For ViraFEST, peptide pools expanded antigen-specific T cells, after which the TCRs were sequenced. Oncomine TCR Beta short-read sequencing was applied to DNA from cultured CD4+ T cells. Using its own MiXCR run on the PCR reads, TCRdb lists one record per CDR3 protein. The sample consists of 9,500 to 15,000 distinct CDR3 sequences, about three fifths of them appearing once.

The chain couples TRBV28 to TRBJ1-2; D may be TRBD1 (5 bases). The receptor was derived from a human donor who had recovered from COVID-19. The sequencing input was CD4+ T cells from blood, cultured in vitro. DNA of the CDR3: TGTGCCAGCAGTTTGGGGGGTGGAAGGGTCGGGGGCTACACCTTC. This gives the protein CASSLGGGRVGGYTF.